This record looks at one T cell receptor (beta chain) sequence and its context. Its matching antigen is unknown. What was sequenced on ten immunoSEQ deep assay plates was unsorted PBMC DNA. The protocol was immunoSEQ multiplex PCR, while the TCRdb copy is restricted to in-frame clones and leaves out a portion. This sample has a few hundred thousand clones; around 77% occur once, and the top ten carry 12%. The data were obtained in a study of shared clonotypes between healthy human individuals. General study results and limits: Collection of samples was limited to blood; tissue repertoires likely differ.

Recent vaccinations or acute infections were absent in the healthy HIV-negative adult donors. There are 14 residues in the CDR3. From germline, CDR1 is SNHLY and CDR2 FYNNEI. Trimming took 4 bases from V and 0 from J, leaving 9 bases between them. The specimen sequenced was PBMCs. The source of this sequence is a woman aged 40 to 55 in good health. Some clones in this sample may be carry-over from other donors' samples. The chain couples TRBV2 to TRBJ2-5; D is unresolved. The CDR3 DNA is TGTGCCAGCAGTGGACTGGCTTACCAAGAGACCCAGTACTTC. It encodes CASSGLAYQETQYF.